Listed below are T cell receptor beta chains from one sample, sequenced in a study of cytomegalovirus exposure and HLA in healthy donors. Method: immunoSEQ multiplex PCR; TCRdb's copy keeps in-frame clones and lacks some. This sample has 90,000 to 140,000 clones; around 75% occur once, and the top ten carry roughly 1.2%. Source material: PBMCs. The receptors were gathered from a man between 40 and 49 years old in good health and CMV-seronegative. Each CDR3 is given with its conserved first and last residue. Fields, in order: D gene, J gene, clone size, V gene, CDR3 DNA, CDR3 protein. D genes are given only for firm matches. The size entry is marked missing in some rows and otherwise reads once, few, many or a size class.

d_call: -
j_call: TRBJ1-5
clone_size: once
v_call: TRBV7-2
cdr3_nt: TGTGCCAGCAGCTCTGACGGATACGGGACCCAGCATTTT
cdr3_aa: CASSSDGYGTQHF

d_call: -
j_call: TRBJ2-3
clone_size: -
v_call: TRBV4-1
cdr3_nt: TGCGCCAGCAGCCCCCCGGTAGGGGCCACAGATACGCAGTATTTT
cdr3_aa: CASSPPVGATDTQYF

d_call: -
j_call: TRBJ1-4
clone_size: -
v_call: TRBV9
cdr3_nt: TGTGCCAGCACGAGAGGGTGGGGGGGGAATGAAAAACTGTTTTTT
cdr3_aa: CASTRGWGGNEKLFF

d_call: -
j_call: TRBJ2-7
clone_size: once
v_call: TRBV7-9
cdr3_nt: TGTGCCAGCAGCTTAAGTGGGGCTAACCCCCACGAGCAGTACTTC
cdr3_aa: CASSLSGANPHEQYF

d_call: TRBD2
j_call: TRBJ2-1
clone_size: -
v_call: TRBV6-4
cdr3_nt: TGTGCCAGCAGTGAGCGGGGGGGCCACGATGAGCAGTTCTTC
cdr3_aa: CASSERGGHDEQFF

d_call: TRBD2
j_call: TRBJ2-7
clone_size: -
v_call: TRBV4-3
cdr3_nt: TGCGCCAGCAGCCAGGGACTAGCGGGGAACTACGAGCAGTACTTC
cdr3_aa: CASSQGLAGNYEQYF

d_call: TRBD2
j_call: TRBJ2-5
clone_size: -
v_call: TRBV2
cdr3_nt: TGTGCCAGCAGGCGTGCTAGCGGGGGCCAAGAGACCCAGTACTTC
cdr3_aa: CASRRASGGQETQYF

d_call: TRBD1
j_call: TRBJ2-7
clone_size: -
v_call: TRBV6-5
cdr3_nt: TGTGCCAGCAGGCCTCCGGGACAGGGGATTTACGAGCAGTACTTC
cdr3_aa: CASRPPGQGIYEQYF

d_call: TRBD1
j_call: TRBJ2-7
clone_size: -
v_call: TRBV27
cdr3_nt: TGTGCCAGCAGTTCCGGGACAGGGTACGGGGAGCAGTACTTC
cdr3_aa: CASSSGTGYGEQYF

d_call: -
j_call: TRBJ2-7
clone_size: -
v_call: TRBV5-6
cdr3_nt: TGTGCCAGCAGCTTGACAGGGACCGCCGAGCAGTACTTC
cdr3_aa: CASSLTGTAEQYF

d_call: -
j_call: TRBJ2-5
clone_size: -
v_call: TRBV14
cdr3_nt: TGTGCCAGCAGCCAAGATGCGGCTCAAGAGACCCAGTACTTC
cdr3_aa: CASSQDAAQETQYF

d_call: -
j_call: TRBJ2-1
clone_size: -
v_call: TRBV19
cdr3_nt: TGTGCCAGTAGCCCCGACTCCGAGAGCTCCTACAATGAGCAGTTCTTC
cdr3_aa: CASSPDSESSYNEQFF

d_call: -
j_call: TRBJ2-4
clone_size: -
v_call: TRBV7-2
cdr3_nt: TGTGCCAGCAGCTCCGGGTCAATTCAGTACTTC
cdr3_aa: CASSSGSIQYF

d_call: -
j_call: TRBJ2-7
clone_size: -
v_call: TRBV7-9
cdr3_nt: TGTGCCAGCAGCTTAGTCGGCTACGAGCAGTACTTC
cdr3_aa: CASSLVGYEQYF

d_call: -
j_call: TRBJ2-2
clone_size: -
v_call: TRBV5-4
cdr3_nt: TGTGCCAGCAGGGCGGGAAACACCGGGGAGCTGTTTTTT
cdr3_aa: CASRAGNTGELFF

d_call: TRBD2
j_call: TRBJ2-7
clone_size: -
v_call: TRBV15
cdr3_nt: TGTGCCACCAGCAGTGGCGGACTAGGGTACTACGAGCAGTACTTC
cdr3_aa: CATSSGGLGYYEQYF

d_call: TRBD2
j_call: TRBJ2-7
clone_size: -
v_call: TRBV7-8
cdr3_nt: TGTGCCAGCAGCCTACGGGGACTAGCCAACGAGCAGTACTTC
cdr3_aa: CASSLRGLANEQYF

d_call: -
j_call: TRBJ1-3
clone_size: -
v_call: TRBV6-5
cdr3_nt: TGTGCCAGCAGCCGTGCCATGACTACTGGAAACACCATATATTTT
cdr3_aa: CASSRAMTTGNTIYF

d_call: TRBD1
j_call: TRBJ2-5
clone_size: -
v_call: TRBV10-3
cdr3_nt: TGTGCCATCAGTGAAAGGGGGCCAGAGACCCAGTACTTC
cdr3_aa: CAISERGPETQYF

d_call: -
j_call: TRBJ1-1
clone_size: -
v_call: TRBV6-6
cdr3_nt: TGTGCCAGCACCATCTCGGGGGGGATGAACACTGAAGCTTTCTTT
cdr3_aa: CASTISGGMNTEAFF

d_call: TRBD1
j_call: TRBJ1-2
clone_size: -
v_call: TRBV5-4
cdr3_nt: TGTGCCAGCAGAACAGGGGGCGGCTATGGCTACACCTTC
cdr3_aa: CASRTGGGYGYTF

d_call: -
j_call: TRBJ2-7
clone_size: few
v_call: TRBV5-1
cdr3_nt: TGCGCCAGCAGCTTGGGCCAGGTTCTTTCCTACGAGCAGTACTTC
cdr3_aa: CASSLGQVLSYEQYF

d_call: TRBD1
j_call: TRBJ2-6
clone_size: -
v_call: TRBV5-1
cdr3_nt: TGCGCCAGCAGCTGGACAGGTCCAGCTACCTCTGGGGCCAACGTCCTGACTTTC
cdr3_aa: CASSWTGPATSGANVLTF

d_call: TRBD1
j_call: TRBJ1-2
clone_size: -
v_call: TRBV27
cdr3_nt: TGTGCCAGCAGTGAGGACAGGGGGCTAGATGGCTACACCTTC
cdr3_aa: CASSEDRGLDGYTF

d_call: TRBD1
j_call: TRBJ1-1
clone_size: few
v_call: TRBV13
cdr3_nt: TGTGCCAGCAGCCTCCGGGACAGGGGGGACACTGAAGCTTTCTTT
cdr3_aa: CASSLRDRGDTEAFF

d_call: TRBD2
j_call: TRBJ2-1
clone_size: -
v_call: TRBV5-4
cdr3_nt: TGTGCCAGCAGCCGGGGGCTAGCGGGTTTAAGCTCCTACAATGAGCAGTTCTTC
cdr3_aa: CASSRGLAGLSSYNEQFF

d_call: -
j_call: TRBJ2-5
clone_size: -
v_call: TRBV11-3
cdr3_nt: TGTGCCAGCAGCTCCGGACGGGAACAAGAGACCCAGTACTTC
cdr3_aa: CASSSGREQETQYF

d_call: TRBD1
j_call: TRBJ2-5
clone_size: -
v_call: TRBV5-1
cdr3_nt: TGCGCCAGCAGCTCCACAGGGGCCCAAGAGACCCAGTACTTC
cdr3_aa: CASSSTGAQETQYF

d_call: TRBD1
j_call: TRBJ1-1
clone_size: -
v_call: TRBV5-6
cdr3_nt: TGTGCCAGCAGCTGGGACAGGCTGAACACTGAAGCTTTCTTT
cdr3_aa: CASSWDRLNTEAFF

d_call: TRBD1
j_call: TRBJ1-5
clone_size: -
v_call: TRBV5-5
cdr3_nt: TGTGCCAGCAGCTCGGGACAGATCAATCAGCCCCAGCATTTT
cdr3_aa: CASSSGQINQPQHF

d_call: -
j_call: TRBJ1-3
clone_size: few
v_call: TRBV9
cdr3_nt: TGTGCCAGCAGCGTAGGAATCCCAGGGGCGGGAAACACCATATATTTT
cdr3_aa: CASSVGIPGAGNTIYF

d_call: -
j_call: TRBJ2-3
clone_size: -
v_call: TRBV5-4
cdr3_nt: TGTGCCAGCAGCTCAAACAGGGCCGGGGATACGCAGTATTTT
cdr3_aa: CASSSNRAGDTQYF

d_call: TRBD2
j_call: TRBJ2-3
clone_size: -
v_call: TRBV7-2
cdr3_nt: TGTGCCAGCAGCTTAGACTCACTAGCGGGGGACACAGATACGCAGTATTTT
cdr3_aa: CASSLDSLAGDTDTQYF

d_call: TRBD2
j_call: TRBJ2-5
clone_size: few
v_call: TRBV4-2
cdr3_nt: TGTGCCAGCAGCCAAGATGGGACTAGCTCTTACCAAGAGACCCAGTACTTC
cdr3_aa: CASSQDGTSSYQETQYF

d_call: -
j_call: TRBJ2-1
clone_size: -
v_call: TRBV9
cdr3_nt: TGTGCCAGCAGCGTAGGGCAACTACGCGCATCCCCCTACAATGAGCAGTTCTTC
cdr3_aa: CASSVGQLRASPYNEQFF

d_call: TRBD1
j_call: TRBJ1-2
clone_size: few
v_call: TRBV23-1
cdr3_nt: TGCGCCAGCAGTCGCCATAAAGGGACAGGGCGACGATGGAATGGGAACGGCTACACCTTC
cdr3_aa: CASSRHKGTGRRWNGNGYTF

d_call: -
j_call: TRBJ2-7
clone_size: few
v_call: TRBV27
cdr3_nt: TGTGCCAGCAGTTTAGGGGCCCCCTACGAGCAGTACTTC
cdr3_aa: CASSLGAPYEQYF

d_call: TRBD1
j_call: TRBJ2-7
clone_size: few
v_call: TRBV28
cdr3_nt: TGTGCCAGCAGTTTTCTGACAGGGTACGAGCAGTACTTC
cdr3_aa: CASSFLTGYEQYF

d_call: -
j_call: TRBJ2-7
clone_size: -
v_call: TRBV5-1
cdr3_nt: TGCGCCAGCAAGAGGACTACCGGGGCCAACGAGCAGTACTTC
cdr3_aa: CASKRTTGANEQYF

d_call: TRBD1
j_call: TRBJ2-7
clone_size: -
v_call: TRBV7-9
cdr3_nt: TGTGCCAGCAGCTTAGGGGGGACAGGGTACTACGAGCAGTACTTC
cdr3_aa: CASSLGGTGYYEQYF

d_call: -
j_call: TRBJ2-7
clone_size: -
v_call: TRBV28
cdr3_nt: TGTGCCAGCAGTTTTGGAGTCTACGGGAATTACGAGCAGTACTTC
cdr3_aa: CASSFGVYGNYEQYF

d_call: -
j_call: TRBJ2-1
clone_size: -
v_call: TRBV5-1
cdr3_nt: TGCGCCAGCAGCTCGGGACTCAGCTCCTACAATGAGCAGTTCTTC
cdr3_aa: CASSSGLSSYNEQFF

d_call: -
j_call: TRBJ2-7
clone_size: -
v_call: TRBV5-6
cdr3_nt: TGTGCCAGCAGCGTCCACTCCTACGAGCAGTACTTC
cdr3_aa: CASSVHSYEQYF

d_call: -
j_call: TRBJ2-5
clone_size: -
v_call: TRBV4-1
cdr3_nt: TGCGCCAGCAGCCATGCAGTGGGGCGGACAAGGGGGGAGACCCAGTACTTC
cdr3_aa: CASSHAVGRTRGETQYF

d_call: TRBD2
j_call: TRBJ2-7
clone_size: -
v_call: TRBV5-1
cdr3_nt: TGCGCCAGCAGCTTGGGGGGGGAGGGTTCCTACGAGCAGTACTTC
cdr3_aa: CASSLGGEGSYEQYF

d_call: TRBD1
j_call: TRBJ1-5
clone_size: -
v_call: TRBV28
cdr3_nt: TGTGCCAGCAGTTTAGGGGGGACAGGGCGAGGGCCCCAGCATTTT
cdr3_aa: CASSLGGTGRGPQHF

d_call: -
j_call: TRBJ2-7
clone_size: -
v_call: TRBV14
cdr3_nt: TGTGCCAGCAGCCAATATACGGGATCCTACGAGCAGTACTTC
cdr3_aa: CASSQYTGSYEQYF

d_call: TRBD1
j_call: TRBJ1-2
clone_size: -
v_call: TRBV2
cdr3_nt: TGTGCCAGCAGGACGGGACAGGCCTATGGCTACACCTTC
cdr3_aa: CASRTGQAYGYTF

d_call: TRBD2
j_call: TRBJ2-1
clone_size: -
v_call: TRBV10-1
cdr3_nt: TGCGCCAGCAGTGGAGTCAGCGGGAGAGAGGAGCAGTTCTTC
cdr3_aa: CASSGVSGREEQFF

d_call: TRBD2
j_call: TRBJ2-3
clone_size: -
v_call: TRBV6-4
cdr3_nt: TGTGCCAGCAGTAAGACTAGCGGGACAGATACGCAGTATTTT
cdr3_aa: CASSKTSGTDTQYF

d_call: TRBD2
j_call: TRBJ2-5
clone_size: once
v_call: TRBV5-1
cdr3_nt: TGCGCCAGCAGCTTGGTCGCTAGCGGGAGTCCACAGCAAGAGACCCAGTACTTC
cdr3_aa: CASSLVASGSPQQETQYF

d_call: TRBD2
j_call: TRBJ2-7
clone_size: once
v_call: TRBV29-1
cdr3_nt: TGCAGCGTTGAAGGTGGGACTACGGACCCCTACGAGCAGTACTTC
cdr3_aa: CSVEGGTTDPYEQYF

d_call: -
j_call: TRBJ2-7
clone_size: once
v_call: TRBV7-6
cdr3_nt: TGTGCCAGCAGCTTAGCGCTGGGCCCCGGGGACGAGCAGTACTTC
cdr3_aa: CASSLALGPGDEQYF

d_call: TRBD2
j_call: TRBJ2-7
clone_size: -
v_call: TRBV5-8
cdr3_nt: TGTGCCAGCAGCACACGACTAGCGGGAGAGGCCGAGCAGTACTTC
cdr3_aa: CASSTRLAGEAEQYF

d_call: TRBD2
j_call: TRBJ2-1
clone_size: -
v_call: TRBV28
cdr3_nt: TGTGCCAGCAGGGCGGGGGGGAGCTCCTACAATGAGCAGTTCTTC
cdr3_aa: CASRAGGSSYNEQFF

d_call: TRBD2
j_call: TRBJ2-3
clone_size: -
v_call: TRBV11-2
cdr3_nt: TGTGCCAGCAGCCCTACGACTAGCGAAGGCACAGATACGCAGTATTTT
cdr3_aa: CASSPTTSEGTDTQYF

d_call: -
j_call: TRBJ2-3
clone_size: -
v_call: TRBV14
cdr3_nt: TGTGCCAGCAGCCTACCCTTGACTCGGTTGGAGCAGTATTTT
cdr3_aa: CASSLPLTRLEQYF

d_call: TRBD2
j_call: TRBJ2-7
clone_size: -
v_call: TRBV5-5
cdr3_nt: TGTGCCAGCAGCTTGGGGGGACTAGCGAGCTCCTACGAGCAGTACTTC
cdr3_aa: CASSLGGLASSYEQYF

d_call: -
j_call: TRBJ2-7
clone_size: -
v_call: TRBV5-4
cdr3_nt: TGTGCCAGCAGCGTCACTGGCGAGCAGTACTTC
cdr3_aa: CASSVTGEQYF

d_call: -
j_call: TRBJ2-5
clone_size: few
v_call: TRBV20-1
cdr3_nt: TGCAGGGTGCAGGGATTTGAGACCCAGTACTTC
cdr3_aa: CRVQGFETQYF